The entry that follows covers one T cell receptor beta chain sequence. Its antigen is unknown. The V segment lost 5 bases and the J segment 2 bases; nucleotides outside the gene matches: 7. The CDR3 covers 16 residues. The sample comes from a study of CD8+CD57+ T cells in acquired aplastic anemia. Study information: Sorted CD4+ and CD8+ cells yielded DNA averaging around 3 ug.

Broader study findings: CD8+ Simpson's diversity in patients was not significantly different from that in controls. The same twenty-nine CD8+ CDR3 sequences occurred in patients and in controls.

Genomic DNA acted as the template from which TCR beta VDJ combination and CDR3 sequence profiling were carried out. Using its own MiXCR run on the reads, TCRdb lists one record per CDR3 protein. The profile shows 300,000 or so distinct CDR3 sequences, 50% to 70% of them singletons. This TCR came from a human donor with severe aplastic anemia or a healthy control (not recorded which). Sequenced sample: sorted CD4+, CD8+, or CD8+CD57+ T cells (not recorded which) from PBMCs. The chain carries TRBV12-3 or TRBV12-4 and TRBJ2-7, with 12 bases aligning to TRBD2. The CDR3, as DNA: TGTGCCAGCAGTCAAACTAGCGGGGGGCCTGCCTACGAGCAGTACTTC. Translation gives CASSQTSGGPAYEQYF.